The 18 T cell receptor beta chains presented below share a single source sample, sequenced in a study of T cell changes during pregnancy in multiple sclerosis. Measured with immunoSEQ multiplex PCR; TCRdb has only the in-frame clones, and not every one. Here the sample spans roughly 87,000 clones, 90% to 95% being singletons. Source: PBMCs, taken in the first trimester of pregnancy. The receptors here all came from a female donor in good health, serving as a control in a pregnancy study. Some clones in this sample may be carry-over from other donors' samples.

This rearrangement joins TRBV11-2 to TRBJ2-5; D remains unclear. Trimming cost V 5 bases and J 4 bases, with 5 bases left between them. The CDR3 is made up of 11 amino acids. Germline V CDR1 and CDR2: SGHAT, FQNNGV. CDR3 sequence reads: CASSQSETQYF. The CDR3 DNA sequence: TGTGCCAGCAGCCAGTCAGAGACCCAGTACTTC.

This chain links TRBV28 with TRBJ2-7, with D uncertain. Trimming pared 8 bases from V and 4 bases from J, leaving 12 bases between. Looked up from germline, CDR1 is MDHEN and CDR2 is SYDVKM. The CDR3 runs 12 residues. CDR3 in amino acids: CASSAEMYEQYF. In nucleotides, the CDR3 is TGTGCCAGCTCGGCGGAGATGTACGAGCAGTACTTC.

J is TRBJ1-1 and V is TRBV19, with 9 bases identical to TRBD1. Germline assignment: CDR1 LNHDA and CDR2 SQIVND (reference sequence). The CDR3 covers 16 residues. V gave up 4 bases and J gave up 8 bases; unmatched junction bases: 14. CDR3 in amino acids: CASSTNRGRGSPEAFF. CDR3 nucleotide sequence: TGTGCCAGTAGTACTAACAGGGGGCGCGGATCCCCCGAAGCTTTCTTT.

The chain recombines TRBV11-2 with TRBJ1-2, with TRBD1 matching over 11 bases. Germline loops: CDR1 SGHAT, CDR2 FQNNGV. The CDR3 is 14 residues long. Germline trimming cut 6 bases from V and 4 bases from J; bases unmatched to any gene: 4. This chain's CDR3 is CASRPGTGGYGYTF. The CDR3 DNA sequence: TGTGCCAGCAGACCCGGGACAGGGGGCTATGGCTACACCTTC.

The CDR3 DNA follows: TGTGCCAGTAGGGCACGACAGGGATTGACTGAAGCTTTCTTT. Translating it yields CASRARQGLTEAFF. The gene calls are TRBV19 and TRBJ1-1; 7 nucleotides agree with TRBD1. The germline V gene encodes CDR1 LNHDA and CDR2 SQIVND (reference sequence). V trimming: 6 bases; J trimming: 5 bases; junction bases outside the gene matches: 9. There are 14 residues in the CDR3.

The chain employs TRBV27 and TRBJ2-7, with D perhaps TRBD2 (6 bases). Germline CDR1 MNHEY, CDR2 SMNVEV (reference sequence). Between the trimmed V and J ends, which lost 4 bases and 5 bases, there was a span of 15 bases. The CDR3 is 14 amino acids. The CDR3, as DNA: TGTGCCAGCAGTTCAGAGTCAGGGAGGCACGAGCAGTACTTC. Residues: CASSSESGRHEQYF.

The rearrangement uses TRBV5-1 and TRBJ1-4; maybe TRBD1 (6 bases). The CDR3 consists of 15 residues. V was pared by 4 bases and J by 4 bases, with 14 bases between. Germline CDR1 reads SGHRS; CDR2 reads YFSETQ. The CDR3 here is CASSASDSLNEKLFF. CDR3 coding DNA: TGCGCCAGCAGCGCCTCGGACAGCCTTAATGAAAAACTGTTTTTT.

This chain's CDR3 is CASSLAGTGYTEAFF. DNA of the CDR3: TGTGCCAGCAGCTTAGCGGGGACAGGGTACACTGAAGCTTTCTTT. This chain uses TRBV7-2 with TRBJ1-1; the match to TRBD1 covers 9 bases. The CDR3 covers 15 residues. Germline CDR1 reads SGHTA; CDR2 reads FQGNSA. V lost 0 bases, J lost 3 bases, and 2 bases stayed unmatched.

The chain couples TRBV6-4 to TRBJ2-2, with a tentative D call TRBD2 (6 bases). V lost 2 bases and J lost 2, with 6 bases in between. CDR3 length: 14 amino acids. The germline V gene encodes CDR1 MRHNA and CDR2 SNTAGT. The CDR3 reads CASSDGTNTGELFF. Here the CDR3 DNA reads TGTGCCAGCAGTGACGGGACTAACACCGGGGAGCTGTTTTTT.

The genes are TRBV2 and TRBJ1-1; no clear D. The CDR3 contains 13 residues. Trimming took 2 bases from V and 1 from J, leaving 5 bases between them. The germline V gene encodes CDR1 SNHLY and CDR2 FYNNEI. The CDR3 is CASSENTNTEAFF. CDR3 coding DNA: TGTGCCAGCAGTGAAAACACGAACACTGAAGCTTTCTTT.

The V gene is TRBV2, the J gene TRBJ1-1, with unresolved D. The CDR3 loop spans 13 amino acids. Germline V CDR1 and CDR2: SNHLY, FYNNEI. Trimming shortened V by 5 bases and J by 1 base, and 8 bases separated the two germline ends. CDR3 residues: CASSLHRNTEAFF. In DNA form, the CDR3 reads TGTGCCAGCAGTTTACACAGGAACACTGAAGCTTTCTTT. Full variable domain (rest looked up from reference TRBV2 and TRBJ1-1): EPEVTQTPSHQVTQMGQEVILRCVPISNHLYFYWYRQILGQKVEFLVSFYNNEISEKSEIFDDQFSVERPDGSNFTLKIRSTKLEDSAMYFCASSLHRNTEAFFGQGTRLTVV.

The V gene is TRBV7-6, the J gene TRBJ2-3; D is uncertain. This CDR3 has 11 amino acids. Germline CDR1 is SGHVS and CDR2 is FNYEAQ. V lost 5 bases and J 3 bases, leaving 3 bases between the germline ends. CDR3 DNA sequence: TGTGCCAGCAGCCTGACAGATACGCAGTATTTT. Protein sequence: CASSLTDTQYF. The full variable domain, with the rest looked up from reference TRBV7-6 and TRBJ2-3, is GAGVSQSPRYKVTKRGQDVALRCDPISGHVSLYWYRQALGQGPEFLTYFNYEAQQDKSGLPNDRFSAERPEGSISTLTIQRTEQRDSAMYRCASSLTDTQYFGPGTRLTVL.

This chain connects TRBV30 to TRBJ2-5; 11 nucleotides align to TRBD2. Germline assignment: CDR1 GTSNPN and CDR2 SVGIG (reference sequence). The junction had 7 bases not matched to a gene; V was cut back by 2 bases and J by 5 bases. CDR3 length: 15 residues. The CDR3 loop is CAWSMASGRWETQYF. CDR3 nucleotides: TGTGCCTGGAGTATGGCTAGCGGGAGGTGGGAGACCCAGTACTTC. Full variable domain (rest looked up from reference TRBV30 and TRBJ2-5): SQTIHQWPATLVQPVGSPLSLECTVEGTSNPNLYWYRQAAGRGLQLLFYSVGIGQISSEVPQNLSASRPQDRQFILSSKKLLLSDSGFYLCAWSMASGRWETQYFGPGTRLLVL.

V gene TRBV27 combines with J gene TRBJ1-4; D is uncertain. Trimming cost V 2 bases and J 4 bases, with 8 bases left between them. This CDR3 spans 14 amino acids. CDR1 is MNHEY, CDR2 SMNVEV, per germline (reference sequence). CDR3 sequence reads: CASSLQSLNEKLFF. The CDR3 DNA reads as TGTGCCAGCAGTTTACAGTCTCTTAATGAAAAACTGTTTTTT.

The V call is TRBV30, the J call TRBJ1-5; 8 nucleotides agree with TRBD1. CDR1 is GTSNPN, CDR2 SVGIG, per germline (reference sequence). The trim removed 3 bases at V and 7 bases at J, leaving 8 bases unmatched. The CDR3 covers 14 residues. The CDR3 loop is CAWSPDRGGQPQHF. The DNA for the CDR3 is TGTGCCTGGAGCCCAGACAGGGGCGGACAGCCCCAGCATTTT.

The rearrangement joins TRBV5-3 to TRBJ2-1, with D hard to call. TRBV5-3 qualifies as an ORF whose function is uncertain. This CDR3 has 11 residues. Trimming shortened V by 0 bases and J by 8 bases, and 3 bases separated the two germline ends. The CDR3 spells CARSLADEQFF. CDR3 DNA: TGTGCCAGAAGCTTGGCGGATGAGCAGTTCTTC.

This clone was counted a few times. The V and J genes are TRBV19 and TRBJ2-2, with 10 nucleotides matching TRBD2. CDR3 length: 15 residues. V lost 10 bases, J lost 4 bases, and 9 bases stayed unmatched. Germline V gives CDR1 LNHDA, CDR2 SQIVND (reference sequence). Here the CDR3 reads CATQPAGGFTGELFF. Here the CDR3 DNA reads TGTGCCACCCAGCCAGCGGGAGGGTTCACCGGGGAGCTGTTTTTT.

The chain combines TRBV7-9 with TRBJ2-7; 7 nucleotides match TRBD1. The length of the CDR3 is 14 residues. Germline assignment: CDR1 SEHNR and CDR2 FQNEAQ (reference sequence). J was trimmed by 6 bases and V by 2 bases; bases with no gene match: 7. The CDR3 coding sequence is TGTGCCAGCAGCTTATCTGAGGGGACAGTCGAGCAGTACTTC. Protein sequence: CASSLSEGTVEQYF.